The 13 T cell receptor beta chains below were found in one sample sequenced in a study of blood T cell repertoires in COVID-19. Produced via immunoSEQ multiplex PCR; TCRdb's table is partial and in-frame only. This table has about 47,000 clones, roughly nine tenths appearing once. The sample was peripheral blood. The origin of the receptors is an older man with active or convalescent COVID-19.

Comments on this clone: This sample also contains other DNA sequences that code for the same CDR3. V is TRBV9 and J is TRBJ2-5, with a weak D call TRBD2 (7 bases). The V end was cut by 0 bases, the J end by 2 bases, with 11 bases between. The CDR3 loop spans 15 amino acids. The germline V gene encodes CDR1 SGDLS and CDR2 YYNGEE. As DNA, the CDR3 is TGTGCCAGCAGCGTAGCGGGGGGCAGGCAAGAGACCCAGTACTTC. Translating it yields CASSVAGGRQETQYF. The complete variable domain, with remaining parts taken from reference TRBV9 and TRBJ2-5, reads DSGVTQTPKHLITATGQRVTLRCSPRSGDLSVYWYQQSLDQGLQFLIQYYNGEERAKGNILERFSAQQFPDLHSELNLSSLELGDSALYFCASSVAGGRQETQYFGPGTRLLVL.

This chain links TRBV29-1 with TRBJ2-1, with unresolved D. V was clipped by 5 bases and J by 7 bases, with 12 bases between them. CDR1 is SQVTM, CDR2 ANQGSEA, per germline. The length of the CDR3 is 12 residues. The DNA of the CDR3 is TGCAGCGTTTACACAGCCGTAAATGAGCAGTTCTTC. Protein product: CSVYTAVNEQFF.

J is TRBJ2-1 and V is TRBV19, with D hard to call. The CDR3 loop spans 14 amino acids. The germline CDR1 and CDR2 sequences are LNHDA and SQIVND (reference sequence). With 3 bases removed from V and 2 bases from J, the gap between germline ends came to 8 bases. The CDR3 is CASSIPRTYNEQFF. The CDR3 bases are TGTGCCAGTAGTATTCCTAGAACCTACAATGAGCAGTTCTTC.

J is TRBJ2-2 and V is TRBV10-1; D may be TRBD2 (5 bases). Deletions cut 5 bases from V and 0 bases from J, with 16 bases between. Germline V gene data show CDR1 as WNHNN and CDR2 as SYGVQD (reference sequence). There are 17 residues in the CDR3. Here the CDR3 DNA reads TGCGCCAGCAGTCCCACGAGGGCGGACGCGAACACCGGGGAGCTGTTTTTT. This codes for CASSPTRADANTGELFF.

The rearrangement uses TRBV5-1 and TRBJ2-2, with TRBD2 matching over 12 bases. The CDR3 length is 19 residues. After removal of 4 bases from V and 0 bases from J, the junction contained 10 bases not matched to a gene. Per germline, CDR1 SGHRS and CDR2 YFSETQ. CDR3 sequence reads: CASSPRGLAGGANTGELFF. DNA for the CDR3: TGCGCCAGCAGCCCCCGTGGGCTAGCGGGAGGGGCGAACACCGGGGAGCTGTTTTTT.

CDR3 residues: CASSWAGAYEQYF. The CDR3 region has the DNA TGTGCCAGCAGTTGGGCTGGCGCCTACGAGCAGTACTTC. The chain uses TRBV12-3 or TRBV12-4 and TRBJ2-7; D is undetermined. The CDR3 contains 13 residues. The V end was cut by 4 bases, the J end by 2 bases, with 9 bases between.

The chain couples TRBV29-1 to TRBJ2-5; 7 bases agree with TRBD1. The CDR3 runs 12 residues. The V gene's germline CDR1 is SQVTM and CDR2 ANQGSEA. With V trimmed by 7 bases and J by 5 bases, 7 bases remained unmatched. In nucleotides, the CDR3 is TGCAGCGGGGACAGAAACGGGGAGACCCAGTACTTC. It codes for CSGDRNGETQYF.

The chain couples TRBV6-2 or TRBV6-3 to TRBJ2-3, with D perhaps TRBD2 (6 bases). The CDR3 has 16 amino acids. Germline CDR1 and CDR2: MNHEY and SVGEGT. Trimming left V 3 bases short and J 0 bases short, with 13 bases between. CDR3 protein: CASSYGRGISTDTQYF. The CDR3 coding sequence is TGTGCCAGCAGTTATGGTCGCGGGATTAGCACAGATACGCAGTATTTT.

This chain links TRBV4-3 with TRBJ2-2; 7 bases align to TRBD2. CDR3 length: 15 residues. The trim removed 0 bases at V and 5 bases at J, leaving 3 bases unmatched. Germline lookup yields CDR1 LGHNA and CDR2 YSLEER. This chain's CDR3 is CASSQESGTTGELFF. The CDR3 bases are TGCGCCAGCAGCCAAGAGAGCGGGACTACCGGGGAGCTGTTTTTT.

V usage is TRBV11-3 and J usage is TRBJ2-2; D remains ambiguous. This CDR3 has 12 amino acids. V lost 5 bases and J 3 bases, leaving 4 bases between the germline ends. Per germline, CDR1 SGHNT and CDR2 YENEEA. The CDR3 region has the DNA TGTGCCAGCAGCCCCGACACCGGGGAGCTGTTTTTT. This gives the protein CASSPDTGELFF.

This chain uses TRBV19 with TRBJ2-6, with D possibly TRBD1 on 6 matching bases. The CDR3 sequence is 19 residues long. Germline V gene sequence: CDR1 LNHDA, CDR2 SQIVND (reference sequence). V was clipped by 7 bases and J by 1 base, with 23 bases between them. The CDR3 region is CASTPLWAGASSGANVLTF. The CDR3, as DNA: TGTGCCAGTACCCCCCTATGGGCAGGGGCCTCTTCTGGGGCCAACGTCCTGACTTTC.

The table lists this clone with a few counts. The chain couples TRBV28 to TRBJ1-1, with D perhaps TRBD1 (6 bases). Trimming stripped 3 bases from V and 4 bases from J, with 15 bases between. The germline CDR1 and CDR2 sequences are MDHEN and SYDVKM. The CDR3 loop spans 15 amino acids. DNA of the CDR3: TGTGCCAGCAGTTTCCGAGGGGCAGGGGCCACTGAAGCTTTCTTT. Translating it yields CASSFRGAGATEAFF.

This clone was seen a few times. The chain couples TRBV28 to TRBJ2-5, with D perhaps matching TRBD1 (6 bases). The germline V and J ends were trimmed by 5 bases and 3 bases, with 19 bases remaining between them. This CDR3 has 16 residues. Germline V gene sequence: CDR1 MDHEN, CDR2 SYDVKM. The CDR3 reads CASSPPRLDSKETQYF. The CDR3 DNA follows: TGTGCCAGCAGTCCCCCGCGTTTGGACAGTAAAGAGACCCAGTACTTC.